Shown below are 10 T cell receptor beta chains from a single sample sequenced in a study of T cell changes during pregnancy in multiple sclerosis. The data were produced by immunoSEQ multiplex PCR, yet TCRdb's version contains in-frame clones alone and is incomplete. The table shows approximately 69,000 clones, with less than 95% occurring only once. The sequencing used peripheral blood, collected in the third trimester of pregnancy. The receptors here all came from a female donor with multiple sclerosis, enrolled in a pregnancy study.

The rearrangement joins TRBV27 to TRBJ2-7; D is possibly TRBD1 (5 bases). The CDR3 sequence is 15 residues long. V was shortened by 9 bases and J by 0 bases, with 18 bases between the two germline ends. Germline CDR1 reads MNHEY; CDR2 reads SMNVEV (reference sequence). This CDR3 is CARTKLMDNSYEQYF. CDR3 nucleotides: TGTGCCAGGACGAAACTAATGGACAACTCCTACGAGCAGTACTTC.

The chain joins TRBV5-1 to TRBJ2-7; 10 nucleotides align to TRBD1. The CDR3 length is 15 residues. Germline V gene sequence: CDR1 SGHRS, CDR2 YFSETQ. The V segment lost 3 bases and the J segment 2 bases; nucleotides outside the gene matches: 5. The CDR3 sequence: CASSWGTGAPYEQYF. CDR3 DNA sequence: TGCGCCAGCAGCTGGGGGACAGGGGCCCCCTACGAGCAGTACTTC.

V is TRBV7-9 and J is TRBJ2-5, with D possibly TRBD2 on 6 matching bases. Germline V CDR1 and CDR2: SEHNR, FQNEAQ (reference sequence). There are 14 residues in the CDR3. With 2 bases removed from V and 5 bases from J, the gap between germline ends came to 12 bases. CDR3 bases: TGTGCCAGCAGCTTACCGGGGGTGGGGGAGACCCAGTACTTC. This translates into CASSLPGVGETQYF.

The chain combines TRBV7-9 with TRBJ2-5; D not resolved. V lost 1 base to trimming and J lost 0 bases, with 9 bases between them. CDR1 and CDR2 (germline): SEHNR, FQNEAQ (reference sequence). The CDR3 sequence is 15 residues long. CDR3 nucleotide sequence: TGTGCCAGCAGCTTAGTCTCGGTATACCAAGAGACCCAGTACTTC. Its translation is CASSLVSVYQETQYF. Based on the CDR3 plus reference TRBV7-9 and TRBJ2-5, the full variable domain is DTGVSQNPRHKITKRGQNVTFRCDPISEHNRLYWYRQTLGQGPEFLTYFQNEAQLEKSRLLSDRFSAERPKGSFSTLEIQRTEQGDSAMYLCASSLVSVYQETQYFGPGTRLLVL.

This rearrangement joins TRBV4-3 to TRBJ1-6; D unresolved. V lost 1 base to trimming and J lost 9 bases, with 7 bases between them. The germline gives CDR1 LGHNA, CDR2 YSLEER. There are 13 residues in the CDR3. The CDR3 here is CASSQAEGSPLHF. As DNA, the CDR3 is TGCGCCAGCAGCCAAGCGGAGGGTTCACCCCTCCACTTT.

This clone has only one observation. V is TRBV7-2 and J is TRBJ2-7; a weak D match, TRBD1 (5 bases). The CDR3 loop spans 12 amino acids. Germline loops: CDR1 SGHTA, CDR2 FQGNSA. V dropped 5 bases and J dropped 7 bases, with 12 bases sitting between them. The CDR3 spells CASSRSQGEQYF. CDR3 coding DNA: TGTGCCAGCAGCAGATCTCAGGGTGAGCAGTACTTC.

The chain has TRBV9 and TRBJ2-6, with TRBD1 matching over 9 bases. Germline V gene sequence: CDR1 SGDLS, CDR2 YYNGEE. The CDR3 consists of 19 residues. V was pared by 7 bases and J by 0 bases, with 14 bases of the junction left unmatched. This CDR3 reads CASSLSRGQGISGANVLTF. CDR3 DNA sequence: TGTGCCAGCTCGCTCTCCCGGGGACAGGGCATCTCTGGGGCCAACGTCCTGACTTTC.

V is TRBV7-6 and J is TRBJ1-5; TRBD1 is a possible D gene (6 bases). The CDR3 sequence is 13 residues long. The germline V gene has CDR1 SGHVS and CDR2 FNYEAQ. V gave up 5 bases and J gave up 7 bases, with 12 bases separating them. The CDR3 loop reads CASSPKGVQPQHF. The DNA of the CDR3 is TGTGCCAGCAGCCCAAAGGGGGTGCAGCCCCAGCATTTT.

The rearrangement links TRBV15 to TRBJ2-7, with TRBD2 identical over 9 bases. V was pared by 0 bases and J by 3 bases, with 3 bases of the junction left unmatched. CDR1 and CDR2 from the germline V gene are LNHNV and YYDKDF (reference sequence). CDR3 length: 15 residues. CDR3 coding DNA: TGTGCCACCAGCAGAGATAGCGGGGGCAGCTACGAGCAGTACTTC. Protein sequence: CATSRDSGGSYEQYF.

This chain links TRBV6-1 with TRBJ1-1; 7 bases match TRBD1. The germline gives CDR1 MNHNS, CDR2 SASEGT. Unmatched junction bases numbered 8, after V lost 3 bases and J lost 7 bases. This CDR3 has 14 residues. CDR3 sequence (DNA): TGTGCCAGCAGTGACGTCCGGGACAGCCTTGAAGCTTTCTTT. Residues: CASSDVRDSLEAFF.